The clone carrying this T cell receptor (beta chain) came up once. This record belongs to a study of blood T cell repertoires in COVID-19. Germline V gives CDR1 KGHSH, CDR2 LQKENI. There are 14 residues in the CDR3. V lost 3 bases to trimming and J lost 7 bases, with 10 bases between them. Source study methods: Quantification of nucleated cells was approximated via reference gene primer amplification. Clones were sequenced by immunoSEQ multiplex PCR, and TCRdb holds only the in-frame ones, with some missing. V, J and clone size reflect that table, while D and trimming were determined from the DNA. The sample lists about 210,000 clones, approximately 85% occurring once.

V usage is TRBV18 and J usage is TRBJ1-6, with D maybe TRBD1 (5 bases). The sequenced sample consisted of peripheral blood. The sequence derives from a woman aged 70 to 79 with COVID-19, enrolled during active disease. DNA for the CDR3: TGTGCCAGCTCACCCATCGGACAAAATTCACCCCTCCACTTT. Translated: CASSPIGQNSPLHF.